This passage covers 2 T cell receptor beta chains from one sample sequenced in a study of blood T cells in healthy people across ages (dated by TCRdb to 2013 to 2016). The library was made by 5' RACE. Instrument used: Illumina HiSeq 2500. The second PCR ran for about 6 to 12 cycles and used a J-beta primer mix along with a sample-barcoded 5' primer. Through fastp at Q25 and MiXCR, TCRdb rebuilt clones from the public reads, retaining in-frame beta chains. One record per CDR3 amino acid sequence lists the most common genes and DNA. The sample data list roughly 900,000 distinct CDR3 sequences, and about 44% of these were observed just once. Roughly 12% of the sample goes to the ten largest clones. Sequenced input: blood. The receptors come from a man aged 30 to 39 in good health.

This clonotype was seen only a few times. The chain has TRBV27 and TRBJ2-2; D unresolved. Trimming took off 6 bases at V and 6 bases at J, with 17 bases between the two ends. Germline V gene data show CDR1 as MNHEY and CDR2 as SMNVEV (reference sequence). The CDR3 has 15 amino acids. The CDR3 coding sequence is TGTGCCAGCAGCCATTCGATTTTGGTTTCCGGGGAGCTGTTTTTT. Its translation is CASSHSILVSGELFF.

The gene calls are TRBV27 and TRBJ1-2; D is uncertain. V dropped 5 bases and J dropped 1 base, with 11 bases sitting between them. In germline, CDR1 is MNHEY, CDR2 SMNVEV (reference sequence). The CDR3 consists of 14 residues. Here the CDR3 DNA reads TGTGCCAGCAGTCCTTCTGGGGTTAACTATGGCTACACCTTC. This sequence encodes CASSPSGVNYGYTF.